This T cell receptor (beta chain) was recovered during a study of T cell responses to AZD1222 COVID-19 vaccine. Sequenced by immunoSEQ multiplex PCR; TCRdb stores in-frame clones only, minus some. The table includes around 200,000 clones, approximately 91% detected once. Comment on this clone: What it recognizes is unknown.

Study results and limitations: Donors were largely white British and mainly female; clonal diversity was possibly underestimated. Across spike, vaccine-associated CD4 TCRs were found, dominant at 160-218 and 743-854. Increased Spike-specific TCR breadth and depth were observed after two AZD1222 doses. Baseline seropositives among AZD1222 recipients totaled only five or six.

Deletions cut 2 bases from V and 6 bases from J, with 7 bases between. The V gene's germline CDR1 is KGHSH and CDR2 LQKENI. The CDR3 sequence is 13 residues long. This TCR derives from an adult in good health. The V call is TRBV18, the J call TRBJ1-4, with D uncertain. The specimen was peripheral blood, collected on day 0 of AZD1222 vaccination. CDR3 sequence reads: CASSPGPDEKLFF. The CDR3 DNA reads as TGTGCCAGCTCACCAGGGCCCGATGAAAAACTGTTTTTT.